This is a list of T cell receptor beta chains from one sample in a study of cytomegalovirus exposure and HLA in healthy donors. Libraries were prepared by immunoSEQ multiplex PCR; TCRdb keeps only in-frame clonotypes and omits some of them. Of about 130,000 clones listed, under 85% are singletons. Specimen: PBMCs. These TCRs come from a boy younger than 18 in good health and CMV-seronegative. CDR3s include the opening cysteine and the closing phenylalanine or tryptophan. The D gene is left open where the match is weak. Clone size is shown for a subset of rows, as once, few, many or a class of expanded clone.

D gene,clone size,J gene,V gene,CDR3 DNA,CDR3 protein
NA,NA,TRBJ1-5,TRBV27,TGTGCCAGCAGTCCGCGGGGGGGAAGACCATATAGCAATCAGCCCCAGCATTTT,CASSPRGGRPYSNQPQHF
NA,NA,TRBJ1-6,TRBV5-6,TGTGCCAGCAGCTTACGGGGATCACCCCTCCACTTT,CASSLRGSPLHF
NA,NA,TRBJ2-7,TRBV2,TGTGCCAGCAGTCCCAGGGGGGAAGGCTACGAGCAGTACTTC,CASSPRGEGYEQYF
TRBD2,NA,TRBJ2-3,TRBV25-1,TGTGCCAGCAGTGGGGGACTAGCGGGACTTGCAGATACGCAGTATTTT,CASSGGLAGLADTQYF
NA,NA,TRBJ2-7,TRBV10-3,TGTGCCATCAGTGGGGGCCCAAGGGTCGAGCAGTACTTC,CAISGGPRVEQYF
NA,NA,TRBJ2-3,TRBV29-1,TGCAGCGCGGGATGGGGTGATACGCAGTATTTT,CSAGWGDTQYF
TRBD2,NA,TRBJ2-1,TRBV30,TGTGCCTGGAGTGTACGGGAGGGGAATGAGCAGTTCTTC,CAWSVREGNEQFF
TRBD1,NA,TRBJ2-3,TRBV11-3,TGTGCCAGCAGCTTAGATACAGGGGAGGATACGCAGTATTTT,CASSLDTGEDTQYF
TRBD1,NA,TRBJ1-6,TRBV6-4,TGTGCCAGCAGCCTCAGGGGGCGCCGATCACCCCTCCACTTT,CASSLRGRRSPLHF
TRBD2,NA,TRBJ2-3,TRBV30,TGTGCCTGGAGTAAGGGACTAGCGGGGGAAGATACGCAGTATTTT,CAWSKGLAGEDTQYF
NA,once,TRBJ2-5,TRBV6-6,TGTGCCAGCAGGACGGGACGGGGGGCGCCTCAAGAGACCCAGTACTTC,CASRTGRGAPQETQYF